These 24 T cell receptor beta chains share one sample of origin, sequenced in a study of vaccination effects on CD4 cells after COVID-19. Their antigens are not known. Profiled with immunoSEQ multiplex PCR; TCRdb holds only in-frame clones, not every one. Of approximately 70,000 clones listed, 65% to 75% are singletons. Antigen-specific CD4+ T cells were expanded (with viral peptide pools) by the ViraFEST assay ahead of sequencing. Following a 10-day culture, CD4+ T cells were purified. Nucleocapsid antibodies stayed negative before and after vaccination, showing no earlier SARS-CoV-2 infection. The specimen was CD4+ T cells from PBMCs cultured with HCoV-NL63 spike peptides, collected before COVID-19 vaccination. The origin of the receptors is a human donor who received a COVID-19 vaccine.

The genes are TRBV11-2 and TRBJ2-7; D remains ambiguous. The germline V gene encodes CDR1 SGHAT and CDR2 FQNNGV. The CDR3 runs to 12 residues. V lost 2 bases to trimming and J lost 5 bases, with 7 bases between them. CDR3 DNA: TGTGCCAGCAGCTTAAGCCCCCACGAGCAGTACGTC. It codes for CASSLSPHEQYV.

This chain links TRBV12-3 or TRBV12-4 with TRBJ2-1; D is perhaps TRBD1 (5 bases). The V end was cut by 6 bases, the J end by 3 bases, with 9 bases between. This CDR3 spans 13 amino acids. CDR3 coding DNA: TGTGCCAGCAGCCAAGACAGCTACAATGAGCAGTTCTTC. It translates to CASSQDSYNEQFF.

The rearrangement links TRBV7-9 to TRBJ2-7; weak D call: TRBD1 (6 bases). This CDR3 region has 12 residues. The V and J ends lost 4 bases and 10 bases respectively, with 14 bases between them. Germline V CDR1 and CDR2: SEHNR, FQNEAQ (reference sequence). The CDR3 DNA is TGTGCCAGCAGCTCAGGGGCGGGTCGTCAGTACGTC. Amino acids: CASSSGAGRQYV.

V is TRBV19 and J is TRBJ1-2; the D is unclear. V was trimmed by 9 bases and J by 0 bases, leaving 14 bases between them. The CDR3 sequence is 14 residues long. Germline V lookup: CDR1 LNHDA, CDR2 SQIVND (reference sequence). The CDR3 DNA is TGTGCCAGCGGACCGAGACCCACTAACTATGGCTACACCTTC. This translates into CASGPRPTNYGYTF.

V usage is TRBV5-1 and J usage is TRBJ2-3, with D uncertain. V was cut by 0 bases and J by 0 bases, with 11 bases left in between. The CDR3 spans 16 residues. Germline V gene lookup returns CDR1 SGHRS and CDR2 YFSETQ. DNA for the CDR3: TGCGCCAGCAGCTTGGTGGCAGGCGCTAGCACAGATACGCAGTATTTT. Translating it yields CASSLVAGASTDTQYF.

This chain joins TRBV7-2 and TRBJ2-2; 8 positions agree with TRBD2. Per the germline V gene, CDR1 is SGHTA and CDR2 is FQGNSA. The CDR3 sequence is 15 residues long. V lost 5 bases to trimming and J lost 0 bases; unmatched junction nucleotides: 2. The CDR3 loop is CASSLSGTNTGELFF. CDR3 bases: TGTGCCAGCAGCCTTAGCGGGACGAACACCGGGGAGCTGTTTTTT.

This clone was counted between two and nine times. V and J are TRBV5-1 and TRBJ1-1; a weak D match, TRBD1 (5 bases). Germline-derived CDR1 and CDR2 are SGHRS and YFSETQ. The CDR3 contains 14 residues. Trimming stripped 3 bases from V and 1 base from J, with 10 bases between. The CDR3 sequence: CASSWDHRNTEAFF. CDR3 nucleotides: TGCGCCAGCAGCTGGGACCACAGGAACACTGAAGCTTTCTTT.

The chain uses TRBV18 and TRBJ1-5; D perhaps matches TRBD1 (5 bases). V was clipped by 5 bases and J by 4 bases, with 15 bases between them. The germline V gene encodes CDR1 KGHSH and CDR2 LQKENI. The CDR3 extends over 15 amino acids. The CDR3 nucleotides are TGTGCCAGCTCATCCTCCGCAGGGATAAATCAGCCCCAGCATTTT. Its translation: CASSSSAGINQPQHF.

The J gene is TRBJ1-1, the V gene TRBV4-3; D gene unclear. The CDR3 covers 16 residues. Germline-derived CDR1 and CDR2 are LGHNA and YSLEER. V was shortened by 5 bases and J by 1 base, with 17 bases between the two germline ends. This chain's CDR3 is CASSKAERLQNTEAFF. The CDR3, as DNA: TGCGCCAGCAGCAAGGCCGAGCGGCTCCAGAACACTGAAGCTTTCTTT.

V usage is TRBV28 and J usage is TRBJ1-2, with 10 bases fitting TRBD1. Germline V gene data show CDR1 as MDHEN and CDR2 as SYDVKM. The CDR3 runs 14 residues. Trimming cost V 3 bases and J 8 bases; bases outside gene matches: 6. CDR3 coding DNA: TGTGCCAGCAGTTTCTCCGGACAGGGGGGCGGCTACACCTTC. Protein sequence: CASSFSGQGGGYTF.

The J gene is TRBJ1-4, the V gene TRBV6-1; tentative D call: TRBD1 (6 bases). The length of the CDR3 is 13 residues. Trimming cost V 1 base and J 8 bases, with 8 bases left between them. The V gene's germline CDR1 is MNHNS and CDR2 SASEGT. CDR3: CASSEGTAEKLFF. CDR3 bases: TGTGCCAGCAGTGAAGGGACAGCCGAAAAACTGTTTTTT.

V gene TRBV7-9 combines with J gene TRBJ1-3, with a possible D match to TRBD1 (5 bases). The CDR3 extends over 16 amino acids. Germline CDR1 and CDR2: SEHNR and FQNEAQ (reference sequence). Trimming removed 3 bases from V and 1 base from J, with 13 bases in between. For the CDR3, the DNA is TGTGCCAGCAGCTTCCCGGCGGGGGGGTCTGGAAACACCATATATTTT. Translation gives CASSFPAGGSGNTIYF.

This chain joins TRBV5-5 and TRBJ2-5, with D maybe TRBD2 (5 bases). Trimming removed 3 bases from V and 9 bases from J, with 21 bases in between. This CDR3 contains 15 residues. Germline V CDR1 and CDR2: SGHKS, YYEKEE (reference sequence). The DNA of the CDR3 is TGTGCCAGCAGCTCGTCCCCGGGGAGTCCGCCCTCCCAGTACTTC. Translating it yields CASSSSPGSPPSQYF.

The V and J genes are TRBV6-1 and TRBJ1-6, with a possible D match to TRBD1 (5 bases). The V end was cut by 3 bases, the J end by 5 bases, with 14 bases between. CDR3 size: 16 residues. Germline CDR1 is MNHNS and CDR2 is SASEGT. CDR3 protein: CASSESWGSNNSPLHF. The CDR3 DNA reads as TGTGCCAGCAGTGAGTCCTGGGGGTCTAATAATTCACCCCTCCACTTT.

The rearrangement links TRBV18 to TRBJ1-2, with TRBD1 as a possible D gene (5 bases). Germline values: CDR1 KGHSH, CDR2 LQKENI. CDR3 size: 15 residues. Trimming removed 3 bases from V and 0 bases from J, with 11 bases in between. For the CDR3, the DNA is TGTGCCAGCTCACCGTCGGGGGAATCTAACTATGGCTACACCTTC. It yields the protein CASSPSGESNYGYTF.

A few counts support this clone. The chain is built from TRBV4-1 and TRBJ1-3; 11 bases align to TRBD1. The CDR3 consists of 16 residues. Trimming removed 7 bases from V and 4 bases from J; junction bases left unmatched: 9. Per germline, CDR1 MGHRA and CDR2 YSYEKL. The CDR3 sequence is CASTPGTGGTGNTIYF. The DNA of the CDR3 is TGCGCCAGCACTCCCGGGACAGGGGGGACAGGAAACACCATATATTTT.

The gene calls are TRBV7-2 and TRBJ1-2; D may be TRBD1 (5 bases). V dropped 4 bases and J dropped 7 bases, with 19 bases sitting between them. CDR1 and CDR2 from the germline V gene are SGHTA and FQGNSA. The CDR3 spans 15 residues. The CDR3 DNA sequence: TGTGCCAGCAGCTCCACGCGTGGGGGGGAGTTTGGCTACACCTTC. Its protein is CASSSTRGGEFGYTF.

The chain recombines TRBV5-1 with TRBJ1-6; D unresolved. The CDR3 is made up of 15 amino acids. The V gene lost 0 bases and the J gene lost 6 bases, with 10 bases spanning the gap. CDR1 is SGHRS and CDR2 is YFSETQ in the germline V gene. Here the CDR3 DNA reads TGCGCCAGCAGCTTGGACGACCGAGGTAATTCACCCCTCCACTTT. Translating gives CASSLDDRGNSPLHF.

This clone occurred a few times. The J gene is TRBJ2-1, the V gene TRBV2; D uncertain. The germline CDR1 and CDR2 sequences are SNHLY and FYNNEI. Trimming stripped 9 bases from V and 7 bases from J, with 22 bases between. The CDR3 is made up of 15 amino acids. CDR3 loop: CASCREAALLNEQFF. CDR3 nucleotide sequence: TGTGCCAGTTGCCGAGAGGCTGCCTTATTAAATGAGCAGTTCTTC.

The gene calls are TRBV3-1 (or the pseudogene TRBV3-2) and TRBJ1-4; D uncertain. CDR3 size: 13 residues. The ends were cut back, 0 bases at V and 8 bases at J, with 7 bases in the middle. The germline gives CDR1 LGHDT, CDR2 YNNKEL (reference sequence). Here the CDR3 reads CASSQEDPEKLFF. In DNA form, the CDR3 reads TGTGCCAGCAGCCAAGAGGATCCGGAAAAACTGTTTTTT.

The chain uses TRBV11-2 and TRBJ2-5; D assignment may be TRBD1 or TRBD2 (5 bases each). The CDR3 runs to 13 residues. Germline V gene lookup returns CDR1 SGHAT and CDR2 FQNNGV. Trimming removed 7 bases at V and 5 bases at J, with 14 bases between. The CDR3 DNA sequence: TGTGCCAGCACCCCTCAGGGACGGGAGACCCAGTACTTC. This codes for CASTPQGRETQYF. Complete variable domain (other parts from reference TRBV11-2 and TRBJ2-5): EAGVAQSPRYKIIEKRQSVAFWCNPISGHATLYWYQQILGQGPKLLIQFQNNGVVDDSQLPKDRFSAERLKGVDSTLKIQPAKLEDSAVYLCASTPQGRETQYFGPGTRLLVL.

J is TRBJ1-1 and V is TRBV14; D remains unclear. The CDR3 length is 16 residues. V gave up 1 base and J gave up 0 bases, with 12 bases separating them. Germline V gene data show CDR1 as SGHDN and CDR2 as FVKESK. The CDR3 DNA sequence: TGTGCCAGCAGCCAAGGGTCTGAGCCTTTGAACACTGAAGCTTTCTTT. Protein product: CASSQGSEPLNTEAFF.

The chain recombines TRBV5-1 with TRBJ1-1; D call uncertain. Trimming removed 4 bases from V and 1 base from J, with 14 bases in between. This CDR3 spans 15 amino acids. Per germline, CDR1 SGHRS and CDR2 YFSETQ. The CDR3 protein is CASSATDLTNTEAFF. The CDR3 bases are TGCGCCAGCAGCGCTACGGACCTGACGAACACTGAAGCTTTCTTT.

This clone was seen a few times. J is TRBJ1-2 and V is TRBV2; 8 bases match TRBD1. CDR3 length equals 14 residues. Germline CDR1 and CDR2: SNHLY and FYNNEI. Germline trimming cut 4 bases from V and 7 bases from J; bases unmatched to any gene: 8. CDR3 DNA: TGTGCCAGCAGTGTCCCCAGGGGGCAGGTTGGCTACACCTTC. It yields the protein CASSVPRGQVGYTF.